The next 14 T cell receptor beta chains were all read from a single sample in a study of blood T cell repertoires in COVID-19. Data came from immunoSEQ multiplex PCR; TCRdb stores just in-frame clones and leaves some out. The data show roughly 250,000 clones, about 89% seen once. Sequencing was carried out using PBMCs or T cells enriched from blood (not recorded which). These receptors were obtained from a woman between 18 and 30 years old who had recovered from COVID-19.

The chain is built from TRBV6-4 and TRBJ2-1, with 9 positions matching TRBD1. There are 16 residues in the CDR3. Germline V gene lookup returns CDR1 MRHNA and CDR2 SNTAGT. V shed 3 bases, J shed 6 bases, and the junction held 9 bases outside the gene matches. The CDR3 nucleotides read TGTGCCAGCAGTGAACACGGACAGGGGCGCGGCAATGAGCAGTTCTTC. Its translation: CASSEHGQGRGNEQFF.

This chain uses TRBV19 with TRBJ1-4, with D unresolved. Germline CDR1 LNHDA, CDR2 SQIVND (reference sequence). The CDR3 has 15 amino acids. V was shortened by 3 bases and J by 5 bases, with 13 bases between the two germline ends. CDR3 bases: TGTGCCAGTAGTATCGTCGGCGGGAACAATGAAAAACTGTTTTTT. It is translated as CASSIVGGNNEKLFF.

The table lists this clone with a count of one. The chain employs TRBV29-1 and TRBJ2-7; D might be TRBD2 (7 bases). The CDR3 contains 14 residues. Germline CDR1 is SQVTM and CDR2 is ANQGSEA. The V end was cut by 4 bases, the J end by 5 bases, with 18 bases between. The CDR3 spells CSVGYRGGVNEQYF. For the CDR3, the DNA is TGCAGCGTTGGGTACAGAGGGGGGGTCAACGAGCAGTACTTC.

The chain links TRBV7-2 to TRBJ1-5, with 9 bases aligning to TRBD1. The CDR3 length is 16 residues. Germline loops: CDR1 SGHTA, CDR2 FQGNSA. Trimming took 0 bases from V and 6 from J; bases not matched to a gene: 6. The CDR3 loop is CASSLAGTGNSQPQHF. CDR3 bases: TGTGCCAGCAGCTTAGCTGGGACAGGGAATAGTCAGCCCCAGCATTTT. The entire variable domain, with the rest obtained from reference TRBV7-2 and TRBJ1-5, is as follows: GAGVSQSPSNKVTEKGKDVELRCDPISGHTALYWYRQSLGQGLEFLIYFQGNSAPDKSGLPSDRFSAERTGGSVSTLTIQRTQQEDSAVYLCASSLAGTGNSQPQHFGDGTRLSIL.

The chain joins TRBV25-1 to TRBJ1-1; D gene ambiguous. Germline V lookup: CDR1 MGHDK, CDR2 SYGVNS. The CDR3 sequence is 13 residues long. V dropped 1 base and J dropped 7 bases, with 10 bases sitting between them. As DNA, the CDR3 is TGTGCCAGCAGTGAATTGTTGGGGAGTGAAGCTTTCTTT. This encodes CASSELLGSEAFF.

CDR3 sequence reads: CSVARGTGNLGAFF. CDR3 bases: TGCAGCGTAGCCCGCGGGACAGGTAATCTTGGAGCTTTCTTT. The chain employs TRBV29-1 and TRBJ1-1; 8 bases agree with TRBD1. CDR3 length: 14 residues. V shed 6 bases, J shed 10 bases, and the junction held 16 bases outside the gene matches. Germline V gene data show CDR1 as SQVTM and CDR2 as ANQGSEA.

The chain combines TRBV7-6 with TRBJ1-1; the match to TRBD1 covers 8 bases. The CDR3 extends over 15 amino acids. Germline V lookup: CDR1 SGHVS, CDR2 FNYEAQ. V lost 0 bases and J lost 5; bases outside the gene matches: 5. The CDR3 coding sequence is TGTGCCAGCAGCTTAGCCACGACAGGGGAAACTGAAGCTTTCTTT. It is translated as CASSLATTGETEAFF.

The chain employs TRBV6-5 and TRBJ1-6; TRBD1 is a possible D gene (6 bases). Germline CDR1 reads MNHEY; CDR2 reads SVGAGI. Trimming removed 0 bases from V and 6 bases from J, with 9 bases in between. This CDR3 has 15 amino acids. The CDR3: CASSYSIRGNSPLHF. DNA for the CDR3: TGTGCCAGCAGTTACTCGATCAGGGGTAATTCACCCCTCCACTTT.

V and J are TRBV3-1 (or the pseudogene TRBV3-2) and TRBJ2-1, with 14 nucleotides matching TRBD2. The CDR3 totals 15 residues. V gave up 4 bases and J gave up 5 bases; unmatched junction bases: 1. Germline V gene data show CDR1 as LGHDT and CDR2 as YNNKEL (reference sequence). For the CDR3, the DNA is TGTGCCAGCAGCCCGACTAGCGGGGGGGACAATGAGCAGTTCTTC. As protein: CASSPTSGGDNEQFF.

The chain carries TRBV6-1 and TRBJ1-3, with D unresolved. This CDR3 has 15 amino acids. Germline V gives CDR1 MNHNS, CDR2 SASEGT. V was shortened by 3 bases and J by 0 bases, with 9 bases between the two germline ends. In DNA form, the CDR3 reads TGTGCCAGCAGTGACCCGGGATCCTCTGGAAACACCATATATTTT. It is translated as CASSDPGSSGNTIYF.

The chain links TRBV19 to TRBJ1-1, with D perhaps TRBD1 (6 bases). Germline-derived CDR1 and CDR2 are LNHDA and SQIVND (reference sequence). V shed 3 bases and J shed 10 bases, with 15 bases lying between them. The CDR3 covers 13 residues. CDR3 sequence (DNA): TGTGCCAGTAGTATCCGGGCAGGGGATGGAGCTTTCTTT. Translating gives CASSIRAGDGAFF.

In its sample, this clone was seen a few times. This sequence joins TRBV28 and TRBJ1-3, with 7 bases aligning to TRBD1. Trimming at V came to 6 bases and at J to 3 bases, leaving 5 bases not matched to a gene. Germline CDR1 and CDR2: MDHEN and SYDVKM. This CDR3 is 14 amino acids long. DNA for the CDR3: TGTGCCAGCAGCACGACAGGGATTGGAAACACCATATATTTT. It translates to CASSTTGIGNTIYF. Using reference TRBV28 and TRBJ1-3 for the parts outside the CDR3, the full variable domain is DVKVTQSSRYLVKRTGEKVFLECVQDMDHENMFWYRQDPGLGLRLIYFSYDVKMKEKGDIPEGYSVSREKKERFSLILESASTNQTSMYLCASSTTGIGNTIYFGEGSWLTVV.

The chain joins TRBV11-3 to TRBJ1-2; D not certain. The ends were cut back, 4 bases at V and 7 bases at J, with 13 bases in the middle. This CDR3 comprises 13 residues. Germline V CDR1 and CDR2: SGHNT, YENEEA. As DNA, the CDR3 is TGTGCCAGCAGCTCTACGACGGAGTCTGGCTACACCTTC. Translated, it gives CASSSTTESGYTF.

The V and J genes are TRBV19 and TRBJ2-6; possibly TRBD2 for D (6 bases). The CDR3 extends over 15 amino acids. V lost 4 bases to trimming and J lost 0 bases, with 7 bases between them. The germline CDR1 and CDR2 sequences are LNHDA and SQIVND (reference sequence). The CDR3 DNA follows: TGTGCCAGTAGTAGGCGGGACTCTGGGGCCAACGTCCTGACTTTC. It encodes CASSRRDSGANVLTF.